This T cell receptor (beta chain) is from a study of shared clonotypes between healthy human individuals. Overall study results and limits: Some naive CD4 clonotypes, around 4.7%, turned up in common across a few donors. Investigators expected sequencing depth to affect clonotype sharing among donors.

Study processing details: ImmunoSEQ only sent back junction sequences with no quality scores, so filtering was done differently. Method: immunoSEQ multiplex PCR; TCRdb's copy keeps in-frame clones and lacks some. V, J and clone size derive from that table, while D and trimming were established from the DNA sequence. The data contain some 2,500,000 clones, 93% of them singletons. A note on this clone: The antigen remains unidentified.

With 4 bases clipped from V and 7 bases from J, the junction kept 14 bases outside the gene matches. The germline CDR1 and CDR2 sequences are SGHRS and YFSETQ. This CDR3 has 16 residues. The V call is TRBV5-1, the J call TRBJ2-7; 10 bases match TRBD1. The sequence was obtained from a man younger than 30 in good health. Some clones in this sample may be carry-over from other donors' samples. Sequencing was carried out using naive CD4+ T cells from PBMCs. Subset: CD45RA+ positively selected. The CDR3 DNA reads TGCGCCAGCAGCAGGAATACCGGGACAGGGGCCTTAGAGCAGTACTTC. It yields the protein CASSRNTGTGALEQYF.